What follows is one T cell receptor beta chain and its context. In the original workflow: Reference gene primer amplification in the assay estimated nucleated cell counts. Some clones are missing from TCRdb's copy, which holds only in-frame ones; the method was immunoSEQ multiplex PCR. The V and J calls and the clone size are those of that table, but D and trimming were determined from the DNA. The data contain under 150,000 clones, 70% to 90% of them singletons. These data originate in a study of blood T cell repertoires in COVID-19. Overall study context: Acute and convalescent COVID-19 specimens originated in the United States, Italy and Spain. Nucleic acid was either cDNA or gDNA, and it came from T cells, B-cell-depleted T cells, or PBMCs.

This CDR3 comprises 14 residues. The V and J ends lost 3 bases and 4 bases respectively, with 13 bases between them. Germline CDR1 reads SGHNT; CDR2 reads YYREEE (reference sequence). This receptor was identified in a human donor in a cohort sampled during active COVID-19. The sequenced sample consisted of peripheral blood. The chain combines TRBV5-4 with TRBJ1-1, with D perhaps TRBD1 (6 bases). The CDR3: CASSSETGFTEAFF. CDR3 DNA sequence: TGTGCCAGCAGCTCGGAGACAGGCTTCACTGAAGCTTTCTTT. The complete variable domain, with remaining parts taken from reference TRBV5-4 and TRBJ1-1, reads ETGVTQSPTHLIKTRGQQVTLRCSSQSGHNTVSWYQQALGQGPQFIFQYYREEENGRGNFPPRFSGLQFPNYSSELNVNALELDDSALYLCASSSETGFTEAFFGQGTRLTVV.